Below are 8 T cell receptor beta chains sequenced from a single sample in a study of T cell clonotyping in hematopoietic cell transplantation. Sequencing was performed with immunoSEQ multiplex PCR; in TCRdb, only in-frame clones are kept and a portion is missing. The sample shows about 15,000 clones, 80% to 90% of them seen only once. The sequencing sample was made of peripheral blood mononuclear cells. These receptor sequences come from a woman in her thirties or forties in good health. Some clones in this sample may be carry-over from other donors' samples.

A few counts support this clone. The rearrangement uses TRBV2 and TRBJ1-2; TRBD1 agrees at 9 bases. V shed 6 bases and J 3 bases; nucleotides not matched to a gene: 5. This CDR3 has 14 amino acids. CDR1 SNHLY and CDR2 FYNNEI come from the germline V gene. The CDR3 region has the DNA TGTGCCAGCAGGGGGGGACAGGGAGACTATGGCTACACCTTC. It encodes CASRGGQGDYGYTF.

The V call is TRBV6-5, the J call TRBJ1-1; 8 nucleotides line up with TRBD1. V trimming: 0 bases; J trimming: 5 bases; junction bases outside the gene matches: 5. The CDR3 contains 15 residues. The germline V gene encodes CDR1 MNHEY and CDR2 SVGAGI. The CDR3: CASSYSLQGVTEAFF. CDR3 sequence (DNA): TGTGCCAGCAGTTACTCTCTACAGGGGGTGACTGAAGCTTTCTTT.

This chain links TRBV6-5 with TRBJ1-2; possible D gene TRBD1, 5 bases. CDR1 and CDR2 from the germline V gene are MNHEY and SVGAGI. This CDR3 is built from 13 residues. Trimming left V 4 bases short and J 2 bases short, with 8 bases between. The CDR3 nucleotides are TGTGCCAGCAGTTCAGGGATGAACTATGGCTACACCTTC. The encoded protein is CASSSGMNYGYTF.

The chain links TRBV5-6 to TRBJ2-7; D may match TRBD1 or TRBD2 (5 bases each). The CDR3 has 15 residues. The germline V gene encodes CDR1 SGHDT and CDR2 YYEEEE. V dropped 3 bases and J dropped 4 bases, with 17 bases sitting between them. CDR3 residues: CASSSWGSGSYEQYF. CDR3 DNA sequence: TGTGCCAGCAGCTCCTGGGGCAGCGGCTCATACGAGCAGTACTTC.

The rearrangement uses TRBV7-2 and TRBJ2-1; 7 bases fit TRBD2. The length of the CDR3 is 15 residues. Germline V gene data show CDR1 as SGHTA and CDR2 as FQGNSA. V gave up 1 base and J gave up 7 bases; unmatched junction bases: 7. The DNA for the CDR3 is TGTGCCAGCAGCTTAGTGGGCGGGAGCTATAATGAGCAGTTCTTC. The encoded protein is CASSLVGGSYNEQFF. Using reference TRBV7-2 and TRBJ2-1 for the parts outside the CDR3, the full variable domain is GAGVSQSPSNKVTEKGKDVELRCDPISGHTALYWYRQSLGQGLEFLIYFQGNSAPDKSGLPSDRFSAERTGGSVSTLTIQRTQQEDSAVYLCASSLVGGSYNEQFFGPGTRLTVL.

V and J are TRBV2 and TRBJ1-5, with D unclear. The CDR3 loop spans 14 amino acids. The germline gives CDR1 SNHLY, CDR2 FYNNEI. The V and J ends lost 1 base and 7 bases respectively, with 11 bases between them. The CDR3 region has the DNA TGTGCCAGCAGTGAAGGCGGGTTTGGGCAGCCCCAGCATTTT. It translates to CASSEGGFGQPQHF.

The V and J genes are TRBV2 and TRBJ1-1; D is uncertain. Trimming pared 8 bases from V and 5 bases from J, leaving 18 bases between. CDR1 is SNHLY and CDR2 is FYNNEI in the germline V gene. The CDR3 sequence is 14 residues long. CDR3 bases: TGTGCCAGCCGCGAACGGGTCGGTTTGACTGAAGCTTTCTTT. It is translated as CASRERVGLTEAFF.

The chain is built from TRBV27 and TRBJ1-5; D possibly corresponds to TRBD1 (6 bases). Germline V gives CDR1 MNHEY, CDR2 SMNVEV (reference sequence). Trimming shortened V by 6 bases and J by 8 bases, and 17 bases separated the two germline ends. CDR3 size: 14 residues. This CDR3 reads CASRGLGAGEPQHF. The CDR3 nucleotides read TGTGCCAGCAGAGGATTGGGGGCAGGGGAGCCCCAGCATTTT.